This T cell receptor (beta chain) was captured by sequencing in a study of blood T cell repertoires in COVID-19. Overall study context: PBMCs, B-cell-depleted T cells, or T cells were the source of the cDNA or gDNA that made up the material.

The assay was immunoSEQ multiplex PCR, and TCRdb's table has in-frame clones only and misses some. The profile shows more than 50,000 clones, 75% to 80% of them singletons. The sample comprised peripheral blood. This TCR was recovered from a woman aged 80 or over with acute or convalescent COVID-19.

CDR3 sequence reads: CASSPLGQRDHSPLHF. In nucleotides, the CDR3 is TGTGCCAGCAGCCCTCTCGGACAGAGAGATCATTCACCCCTCCACTTT. J is TRBJ1-6 and V is TRBV4-2, with D possibly being TRBD1 (6 bases). Trimming shortened V by 4 bases and J by 8 bases, and 18 bases separated the two germline ends. CDR1 LGHNA and CDR2 YNFKEQ come from the germline V gene. This CDR3 has 16 amino acids.